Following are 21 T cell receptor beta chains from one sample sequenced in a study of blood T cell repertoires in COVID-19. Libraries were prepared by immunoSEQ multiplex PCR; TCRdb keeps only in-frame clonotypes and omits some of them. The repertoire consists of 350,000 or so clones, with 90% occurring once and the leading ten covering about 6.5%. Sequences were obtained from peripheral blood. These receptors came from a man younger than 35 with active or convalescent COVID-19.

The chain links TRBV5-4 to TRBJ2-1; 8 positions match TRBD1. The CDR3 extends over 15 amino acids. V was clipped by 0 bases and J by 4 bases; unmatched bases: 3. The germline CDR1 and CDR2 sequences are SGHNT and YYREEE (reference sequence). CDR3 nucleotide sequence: TGTGCCAGCAGCTTGGCCAGGGGGCAGTACAATGAGCAGTTCTTC. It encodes CASSLARGQYNEQFF.

CDR3 nucleotides: TGCAGCGTGGCCGGGACTAGCACAGATACGCAGTATTTT. Protein product: CSVAGTSTDTQYF. The genes are TRBV29-1 and TRBJ2-3, with a weak D call TRBD2 (6 bases). Trimming cost V 6 bases and J 0 bases, with 10 bases left between them. This CDR3 spans 13 amino acids. Germline CDR1 reads SQVTM; CDR2 reads ANQGSEA.

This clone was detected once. Written as DNA, the CDR3 is TGCGCCAGCAGCCAAGGTGGAGGAGCATATAGCAATCAGCCCCAGCATTTT. Its protein product is CASSQGGGAYSNQPQHF. The chain couples TRBV4-1 to TRBJ1-5, with unresolved D. This CDR3 region has 17 residues. V lost 1 base and J lost 0, with 13 bases in between. Germline V gives CDR1 MGHRA, CDR2 YSYEKL.

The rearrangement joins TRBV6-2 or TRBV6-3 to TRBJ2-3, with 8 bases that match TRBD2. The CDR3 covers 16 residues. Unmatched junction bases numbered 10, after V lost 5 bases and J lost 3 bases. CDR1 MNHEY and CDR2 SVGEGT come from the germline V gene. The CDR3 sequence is CASSAHSGKGTDTQYF. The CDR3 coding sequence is TGTGCCAGCAGTGCCCATAGCGGGAAGGGAACAGATACGCAGTATTTT.

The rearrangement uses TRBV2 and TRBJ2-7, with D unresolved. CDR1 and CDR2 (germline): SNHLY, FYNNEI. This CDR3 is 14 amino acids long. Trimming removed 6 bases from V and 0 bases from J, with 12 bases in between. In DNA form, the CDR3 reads TGTGCCAGCAGAGACACCCTGAGCTCCTACGAGCAGTACTTC. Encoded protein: CASRDTLSSYEQYF.

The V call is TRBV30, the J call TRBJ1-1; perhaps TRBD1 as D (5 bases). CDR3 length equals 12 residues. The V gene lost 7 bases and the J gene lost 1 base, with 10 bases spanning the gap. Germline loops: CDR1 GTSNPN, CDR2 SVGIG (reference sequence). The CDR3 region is CASSDTNTEAFF. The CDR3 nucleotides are TGTGCCTCCTCGGACACGAACACTGAAGCTTTCTTT.

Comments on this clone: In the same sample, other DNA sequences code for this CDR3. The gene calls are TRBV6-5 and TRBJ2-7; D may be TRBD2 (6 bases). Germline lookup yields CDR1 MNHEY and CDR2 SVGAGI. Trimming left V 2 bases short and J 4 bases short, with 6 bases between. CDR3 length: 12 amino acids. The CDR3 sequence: CASSYAGYEQYF. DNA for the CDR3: TGTGCCAGCAGTTACGCGGGGTACGAGCAGTACTTC.

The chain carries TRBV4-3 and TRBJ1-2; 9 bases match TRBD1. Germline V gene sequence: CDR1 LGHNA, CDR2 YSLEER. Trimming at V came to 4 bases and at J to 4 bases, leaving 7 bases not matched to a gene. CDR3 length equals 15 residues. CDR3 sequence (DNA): TGCGCCAGCAGCCCACGACAGGGGGTAACCTATGGCTACACCTTC. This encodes CASSPRQGVTYGYTF.

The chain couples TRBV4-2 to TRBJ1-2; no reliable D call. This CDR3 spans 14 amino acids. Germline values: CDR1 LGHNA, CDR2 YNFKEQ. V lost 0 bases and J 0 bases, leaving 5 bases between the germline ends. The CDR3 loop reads CASSQDPTNYGYTF. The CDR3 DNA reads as TGTGCCAGCAGCCAAGATCCAACTAACTATGGCTACACCTTC.

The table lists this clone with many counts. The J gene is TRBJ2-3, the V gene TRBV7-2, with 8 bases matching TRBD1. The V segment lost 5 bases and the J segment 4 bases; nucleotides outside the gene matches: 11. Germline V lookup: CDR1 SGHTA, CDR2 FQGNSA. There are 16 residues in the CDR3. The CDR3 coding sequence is TGTGCCAGCAGCGACTGGACAGGGTTCGTTTCAGATACGCAGTATTTT. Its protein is CASSDWTGFVSDTQYF.

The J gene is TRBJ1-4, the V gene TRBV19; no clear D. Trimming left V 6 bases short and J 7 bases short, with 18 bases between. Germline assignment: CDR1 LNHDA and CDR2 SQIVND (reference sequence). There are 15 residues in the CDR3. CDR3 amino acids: CASSTAPRRSEKLFF. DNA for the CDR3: TGTGCCAGTAGCACTGCCCCCCGCAGGTCTGAAAAACTGTTTTTT.

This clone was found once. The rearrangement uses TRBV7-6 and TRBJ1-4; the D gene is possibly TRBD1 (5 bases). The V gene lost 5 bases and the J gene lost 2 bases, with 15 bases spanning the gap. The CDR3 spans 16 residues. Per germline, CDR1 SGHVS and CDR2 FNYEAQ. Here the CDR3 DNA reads TGTGCCAGCAGCCCCCAGTGGGGGGTGACTAATGAAAAACTGTTTTTT. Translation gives CASSPQWGVTNEKLFF.

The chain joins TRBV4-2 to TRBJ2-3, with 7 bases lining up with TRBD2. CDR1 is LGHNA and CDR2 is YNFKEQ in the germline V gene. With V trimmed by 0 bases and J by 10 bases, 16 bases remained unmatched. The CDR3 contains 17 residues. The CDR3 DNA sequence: TGTGCCAGCAGCCAAGAAACTAGCGCCGAATGGTTTGAGGCGCAGTATTTT. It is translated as CASSQETSAEWFEAQYF.

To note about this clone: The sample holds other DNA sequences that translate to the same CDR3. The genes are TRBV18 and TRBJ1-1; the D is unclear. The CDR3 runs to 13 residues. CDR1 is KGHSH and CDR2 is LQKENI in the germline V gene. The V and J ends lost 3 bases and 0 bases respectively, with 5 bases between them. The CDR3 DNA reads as TGTGCCAGCTCACCCTCCGTGAACACTGAAGCTTTCTTT. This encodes CASSPSVNTEAFF. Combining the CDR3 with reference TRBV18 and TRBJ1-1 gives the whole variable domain NAGVMQNPRHLVRRRGQEARLRCSPMKGHSHVYWYRQLPEEGLKFMVYLQKENIIDESGMPKERFSAEFPKEGPSILRIQQVVRGDSAAYFCASSPSVNTEAFFGQGTRLTVV.

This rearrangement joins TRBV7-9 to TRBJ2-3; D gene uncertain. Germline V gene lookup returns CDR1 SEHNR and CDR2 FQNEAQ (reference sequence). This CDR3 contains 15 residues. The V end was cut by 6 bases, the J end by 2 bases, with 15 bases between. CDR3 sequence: CASSSVGRHTDTQYF. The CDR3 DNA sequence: TGTGCCAGCAGTTCGGTTGGCAGGCACACAGATACGCAGTATTTT.

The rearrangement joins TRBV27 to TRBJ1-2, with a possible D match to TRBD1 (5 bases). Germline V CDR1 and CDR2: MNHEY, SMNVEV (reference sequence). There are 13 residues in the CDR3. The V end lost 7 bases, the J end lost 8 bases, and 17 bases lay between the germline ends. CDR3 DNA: TGTGCCAGCACCCGAAGCGGGGGATACGGCTACACCTTC. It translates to CASTRSGGYGYTF.

This chain's CDR3 is CASSQDDVPGTEHTGELFF. The CDR3 region has the DNA TGCGCCAGCAGCCAAGACGATGTTCCCGGGACAGAGCACACCGGGGAGCTGTTTTTT. The chain joins TRBV4-3 to TRBJ2-2; 7 nucleotides line up with TRBD1. Germline assignment: CDR1 LGHNA and CDR2 YSLEER. The CDR3 runs 19 residues. Trimming removed 0 bases from V and 3 bases from J; junction bases left unmatched: 13.

DNA for the CDR3: TGTGCCAGCAGTCGCTTCCAAGGGAGGTTTGGCTACACCTTC. Protein: CASSRFQGRFGYTF. The chain employs TRBV28 and TRBJ1-2, with unresolved D. This CDR3 spans 14 amino acids. Germline values: CDR1 MDHEN, CDR2 SYDVKM. Trimming cost V 5 bases and J 7 bases, with 17 bases left between them.

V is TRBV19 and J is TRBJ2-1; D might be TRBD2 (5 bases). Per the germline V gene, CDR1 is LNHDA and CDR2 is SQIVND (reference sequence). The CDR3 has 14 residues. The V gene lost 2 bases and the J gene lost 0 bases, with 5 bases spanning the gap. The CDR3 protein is CASSITSSYNEQFF. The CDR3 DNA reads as TGTGCCAGTAGTATAACTAGCTCCTACAATGAGCAGTTCTTC.

The DNA of the CDR3 is TGTGCCAGCAGCCCCTGGACTAGCGGGACTACGAACACCGGGGAGCTGTTTTTT. Its translation: CASSPWTSGTTNTGELFF. V gene TRBV4-2 combines with J gene TRBJ2-2; 12 bases are shared with TRBD2. V was pared by 4 bases and J by 0 bases, with 6 bases of the junction left unmatched. CDR3 size: 18 residues. CDR1 LGHNA and CDR2 YNFKEQ come from the germline V gene.

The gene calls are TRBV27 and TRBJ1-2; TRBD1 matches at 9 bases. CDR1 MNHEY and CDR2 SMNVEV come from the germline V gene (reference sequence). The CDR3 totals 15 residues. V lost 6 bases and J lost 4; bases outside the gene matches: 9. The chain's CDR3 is CASRGNRGRSYGYTF. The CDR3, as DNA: TGTGCCAGCAGGGGGAACAGGGGGCGAAGCTATGGCTACACCTTC.